This T cell receptor beta chain was recovered during a study of Ad26.COV2.S vaccination and SARS-CoV-2 variants. Overall study: Participants got Ad26.COV2.S intramuscularly, once or twice 56 days apart.

With 0 bases removed from V and 7 bases from J, the gap between germline ends came to 10 bases. The CDR3 is made up of 13 amino acids. CDR1 is MGHRA and CDR2 is YSYEKL in the germline V gene. Findings and caveats of the study: Recipients of vaccine and of placebo showed similar breadth of their non-spike TCR repertoires.

Using immunoSEQ multiplex PCR, the repertoire was profiled, and TCRdb retains in-frame clones only, with some absent. The sample includes roughly 380,000 clones, around 89% of them seen just once. Points on this clone: As yet, its antigen is unknown.

Noted treatment: some 19 received Ad26.COV2.S at low or high dose, single or two shots; about five received placebo; per-sample allocation not given. Specimens were obtained on day 63 following the first vaccine or placebo injection. An 18-55-year-old adult in Boston served as donor. An Ad26 vector was used to express Wuhan-strain SARS-CoV-2 spike as the vaccine. The TCR comes from a person between 18 and 65 years old who received the Ad26.COV2.S COVID-19 vaccine or a placebo. The V call is TRBV4-1, the J call TRBJ2-7, with D unclear. The sequenced sample was peripheral blood, obtained in a trial of Ad26.COV2.S vaccine versus placebo. The CDR3 region has the DNA TGCGCCAGCAGCCAAGATCCGTTAAAGGAGCAGTACTTC. It yields the protein CASSQDPLKEQYF.